These 14 T cell receptor beta chains were sequenced from one sample in a study of cytomegalovirus exposure and HLA in healthy donors. PCR used 60 Vbeta primers and 13 Jbeta primers. Generated by immunoSEQ multiplex PCR, the TCRdb table keeps only in-frame clones and is missing some. This sample yields under 250,000 clones, of which 65% to 90% are seen a single time; about 2.3% belongs to the top ten. The sequencing input was PBMCs. These receptors were collected from a woman in her 50s in good health and CMV-seronegative.

The chain is built from TRBV15 and TRBJ1-1; D unresolved. Trimming left V 0 bases short and J 0 bases short, with 8 bases between. This CDR3 comprises 15 residues. Germline-derived CDR1 and CDR2 are LNHNV and YYDKDF (reference sequence). This CDR3 is CATSRDSAVNTEAFF. The CDR3 region has the DNA TGTGCCACCAGCAGAGATTCGGCGGTGAACACTGAAGCTTTCTTT. Full variable domain (outside the CDR3, taken from reference TRBV15 and TRBJ1-1): DAMVIQNPRYQVTQFGKPVTLSCSQTLNHNVMYWYQQKSSQAPKLLFHYYDKDFNNEADTPDNFQSRRPNTSFCFLDIRSPGLGDTAMYLCATSRDSAVNTEAFFGQGTRLTVV.

This rearrangement joins TRBV9 to TRBJ2-1; 7 bases map to TRBD1. After removal of 0 bases from V and 11 bases from J, the junction contained 8 bases not matched to a gene. Germline values: CDR1 SGDLS, CDR2 YYNGEE. The CDR3 runs to 14 residues. The CDR3 region is CASSVGSRQGQQFF. Written as DNA, the CDR3 is TGTGCCAGCAGCGTAGGCTCCCGACAGGGCCAGCAGTTCTTC.

The V gene is TRBV6-5, the J gene TRBJ2-1; 8 bases agree with TRBD2. The CDR3 spans 16 residues. CDR1 and CDR2 from the germline V gene are MNHEY and SVGAGI. Trimming removed 2 bases from V and 6 bases from J; junction bases left unmatched: 9. The CDR3 DNA reads TGTGCCAGCAGTTACGGAGCGGGAGCGCATCGCAATGAGCAGTTCTTC. Protein: CASSYGAGAHRNEQFF.

This chain joins TRBV18 and TRBJ2-1; TRBD2 agrees at 14 bases. Germline V gene data show CDR1 as KGHSH and CDR2 as LQKENI. This CDR3 region has 19 residues. V lost 1 base and J lost 7; bases outside the gene matches: 12. CDR3 nucleotides: TGTGCCAGCTCACCACTCGGGACTAGCGGGAGTGGGATAGGGAATGAGCAGTTCTTC. This translates into CASSPLGTSGSGIGNEQFF. Full variable domain (outside the CDR3, taken from reference TRBV18 and TRBJ2-1): NAGVMQNPRHLVRRRGQEARLRCSPMKGHSHVYWYRQLPEEGLKFMVYLQKENIIDESGMPKERFSAEFPKEGPSILRIQQVVRGDSAAYFCASSPLGTSGSGIGNEQFFGPGTRLTVL.

This chain links TRBV11-2 with TRBJ1-2, with D maybe TRBD1 (5 bases). Between the trimmed V and J ends, which lost 1 base and 4 bases, there was a span of 13 bases. This CDR3 is 15 amino acids long. The germline CDR1 and CDR2 sequences are SGHAT and FQNNGV. CDR3 in amino acids: CASSLGQSLLYGYTF. CDR3 nucleotides: TGTGCCAGCAGCTTAGGACAGAGCCTTCTCTATGGCTACACCTTC. The whole variable domain, filled in from reference TRBV11-2 and TRBJ1-2, reads EAGVAQSPRYKIIEKRQSVAFWCNPISGHATLYWYQQILGQGPKLLIQFQNNGVVDDSQLPKDRFSAERLKGVDSTLKIQPAKLEDSAVYLCASSLGQSLLYGYTFGSGTRLTVV.

The chain combines TRBV5-1 with TRBJ2-5; D unclear. Gene TRBJ2-7 matches the end of the DNA better, so the J call may be wrong. The CDR3 has 13 amino acids. CDR1 and CDR2 from the germline V gene are SGHRS and YFSETQ. In nucleotides, the CDR3 is TGCGCCTGCTCGGTTCAGGCTTCCTACGAGCAGTACTTC. Residues: CACSVQASYEQYF.

This rearrangement joins TRBV5-6 to TRBJ2-1; TRBD1 agrees at 11 bases. The CDR3 is 16 amino acids. After removal of 2 bases from V and 2 bases from J, the junction contained 3 bases not matched to a gene. Looked up from germline, CDR1 is SGHDT and CDR2 is YYEEEE. The CDR3 DNA reads as TGTGCCAGCAGCTTACGGACAGGGGGCGCCTACAATGAGCAGTTCTTC. It encodes CASSLRTGGAYNEQFF.

This chain links TRBV6-1 with TRBJ1-5, with a possible D match to TRBD1 (5 bases). The V gene's germline CDR1 is MNHNS and CDR2 SASEGT. The ends were cut back, 7 bases at V and 4 bases at J, with 14 bases in the middle. The CDR3 contains 14 residues. In nucleotides, the CDR3 is TGTGCCAGCACCACCACGGGGGTAAATCAGCCCCAGCATTTT. It translates to CASTTTGVNQPQHF.

The rearrangement links TRBV7-9 to TRBJ2-3; no clear D. Trimming removed 6 bases at V and 5 bases at J, with 15 bases between. This CDR3 region has 14 residues. CDR1 is SEHNR, CDR2 FQNEAQ, per germline (reference sequence). CDR3 in DNA: TGTGCCAGCAGTCTTCGACTTTCCGGAGATACGCAGTATTTT. Translation: CASSLRLSGDTQYF.

On this clone: The sample holds other DNA sequences that translate to the same CDR3. This chain joins TRBV7-9 and TRBJ1-1; the D is unclear. Germline assignment: CDR1 SEHNR and CDR2 FQNEAQ (reference sequence). The ends were cut back, 2 bases at V and 0 bases at J, with 4 bases in the middle. This CDR3 is 13 amino acids long. The chain's CDR3 is CASSLTVNTEAFF. The DNA for the CDR3 is TGTGCCAGCAGCTTAACGGTGAACACTGAAGCTTTCTTT. Full variable domain (outside the CDR3, taken from reference TRBV7-9 and TRBJ1-1): DTGVSQNPRHKITKRGQNVTFRCDPISEHNRLYWYRQTLGQGPEFLTYFQNEAQLEKSRLLSDRFSAERPKGSFSTLEIQRTEQGDSAMYLCASSLTVNTEAFFGQGTRLTVV.

This clone was seen only a few times. This chain uses TRBV5-6 with TRBJ1-1; unclear D gene. Germline CDR1 SGHDT, CDR2 YYEEEE. V lost 0 bases and J 2 bases, leaving 5 bases between the germline ends. The CDR3 has 13 amino acids. DNA of the CDR3: TGTGCCAGCAGCTTGGGCACAAACACTGAAGCTTTCTTT. Residues: CASSLGTNTEAFF.

The chain combines TRBV7-6 with TRBJ2-1; a weak D match, TRBD2 (6 bases). The CDR3 sequence is 14 residues long. CDR1 SGHVS and CDR2 FNYEAQ come from the germline V gene. The germline V and J ends were trimmed by 0 bases and 9 bases, with 12 bases remaining between them. The DNA for the CDR3 is TGTGCCAGCAGCTTAGCGTACGGAGCGGGTGAGCAGTTCTTC. Translation: CASSLAYGAGEQFF.

The V gene is TRBV14, the J gene TRBJ1-1; D is ambiguous. Deletions cut 0 bases from V and 0 bases from J, with 11 bases between. Germline V gene lookup returns CDR1 SGHDN and CDR2 FVKESK. The CDR3 length is 16 residues. The CDR3 spells CASSQDLGRMNTEAFF. CDR3 sequence (DNA): TGTGCCAGCAGCCAAGATTTAGGCAGGATGAACACTGAAGCTTTCTTT.

The rearrangement links TRBV6-5 to TRBJ2-1, with no clear D. CDR3 length: 16 amino acids. Trimming left V 0 bases short and J 0 bases short, with 9 bases between. Germline values: CDR1 MNHEY, CDR2 SVGAGI. The CDR3 protein is CASSYSARDSYNEQFF. The DNA for the CDR3 is TGTGCCAGCAGTTACTCAGCCCGCGACTCCTACAATGAGCAGTTCTTC.